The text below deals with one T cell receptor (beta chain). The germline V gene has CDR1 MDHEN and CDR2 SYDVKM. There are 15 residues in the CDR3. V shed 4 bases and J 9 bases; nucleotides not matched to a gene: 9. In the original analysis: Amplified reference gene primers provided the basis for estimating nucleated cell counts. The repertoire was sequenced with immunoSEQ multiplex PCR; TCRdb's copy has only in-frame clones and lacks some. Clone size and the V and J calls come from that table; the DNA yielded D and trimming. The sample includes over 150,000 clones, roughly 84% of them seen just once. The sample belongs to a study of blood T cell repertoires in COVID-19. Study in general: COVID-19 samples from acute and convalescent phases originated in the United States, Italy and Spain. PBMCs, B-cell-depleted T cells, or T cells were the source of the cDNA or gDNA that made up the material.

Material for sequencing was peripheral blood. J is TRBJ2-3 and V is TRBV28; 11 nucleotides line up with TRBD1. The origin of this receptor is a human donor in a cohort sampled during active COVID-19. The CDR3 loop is CASSSPGQGGRTQYF. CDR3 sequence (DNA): TGTGCCAGCAGTTCCCCGGGACAGGGGGGTAGAACGCAGTATTTT.